This T cell receptor (beta chain) is drawn from a study of CD4 T cells in relation to SARS-CoV-2 and coronaviruses. Study-wide background: PBMCs were cultured with antigen for around nine days before TCR beta sequencing.

Naive or memory CD4+ cells were cultured 1:1 with T cell-depleted PBMCs plus CEF. Using immunoSEQ multiplex PCR, the repertoire was profiled, and TCRdb retains in-frame clones only, with some absent. The table records tens of thousands of clones, around 80% of them present only once. Germline lookup yields CDR1 SGHAT and CDR2 FQDESV (reference sequence). The V and J ends lost 5 bases and 3 bases respectively, with 12 bases between them. The CDR3 sequence is 14 residues long. Points on this clone: The antigen is not known.

Sequenced input: memory CD4+ T cells from PBMCs, cultured in vitro. The receptor was derived from an adult with COVID-19. V gene TRBV11-1 combines with J gene TRBJ2-3; unclear D gene. The CDR3 bases are TGTGCCAGCAGCGCAATTGCGAAGACAGATACGCAGTATTTT. Its protein product is CASSAIAKTDTQYF.